These 14 T cell receptor beta chains were sequenced from one sample in a study of cytomegalovirus exposure and HLA in healthy donors. Primers for the PCR totalled 60 Vbeta and 13 Jbeta. Profiling relied on immunoSEQ multiplex PCR, and the TCRdb table lists in-frame clones only, not all of them. The sample yields around 100,000 clones, 50% to 80% seen once. The sequenced material came from PBMCs. These receptors were collected from a man aged 25-40 years in good health and CMV-seronegative.

This chain joins TRBV28 and TRBJ2-4; tentatively, D is TRBD2 (5 bases). Trimming took 5 bases from V and 8 from J, leaving 19 bases between them. The CDR3 is made up of 15 amino acids. Germline V CDR1 and CDR2: MDHEN, SYDVKM. CDR3 coding DNA: TGTGCCAGCAGTCCCGAGGGCACCCTGAGATACATTCAGTACTTC. This codes for CASSPEGTLRYIQYF.

The gene calls are TRBV6-5 and TRBJ2-1, with 7 bases that match TRBD2. The V segment lost 10 bases and the J segment 2 bases; nucleotides outside the gene matches: 8. Germline V gives CDR1 MNHEY, CDR2 SVGAGI. CDR3 length equals 14 residues. The CDR3, as DNA: TGTGCCAACCGAGGGGAGGGCCCCTACAATGAGCAGTTCTTC. As protein: CANRGEGPYNEQFF.

This chain links TRBV6-1 with TRBJ2-1; 10 nucleotides align to TRBD2. Trimming at V came to 6 bases and at J to 10 bases, leaving 6 bases not matched to a gene. This CDR3 comprises 13 residues. Germline V gene data show CDR1 as MNHNS and CDR2 as SASEGT. The CDR3 region has the DNA TGTGCCAGCAGACCTAGCGGGAGCAAGGAGCAGTTCTTC. Its protein product is CASRPSGSKEQFF.

The V gene is TRBV19, the J gene TRBJ2-3; 8 bases are shared with TRBD2. V lost 3 bases and J lost 2; bases outside the gene matches: 7. CDR3 length: 16 amino acids. Germline assignment: CDR1 LNHDA and CDR2 SQIVND (reference sequence). CDR3 sequence reads: CASSIGLAGFTDTQYF. The CDR3 region has the DNA TGTGCCAGTAGTATCGGCCTAGCGGGCTTCACAGATACGCAGTATTTT.

Only a few counts were recorded for this clone. This chain joins TRBV7-2 and TRBJ2-1, with a possible D match to TRBD2 (5 bases). Trimming left V 2 bases short and J 0 bases short, with 8 bases between. The CDR3 runs to 15 residues. The germline V gene encodes CDR1 SGHTA and CDR2 FQGNSA. The CDR3 DNA reads TGTGCCAGCAGCTTATCTCGGGGCTCCTACAATGAGCAGTTCTTC. This encodes CASSLSRGSYNEQFF.

The chain combines TRBV27 with TRBJ2-1, with 9 bases matching TRBD1. With 6 bases clipped from V and 3 bases from J, the junction kept 9 bases outside the gene matches. The germline gives CDR1 MNHEY, CDR2 SMNVEV (reference sequence). The CDR3 sequence is 16 residues long. The CDR3 loop is CASSSVTGGLYNEQFF. The CDR3 region has the DNA TGTGCCAGCAGCTCCGTGACAGGGGGACTCTACAATGAGCAGTTCTTC.

CDR3 residues: CASEAGSRDWDTQYF. CDR3 coding DNA: TGCGCCAGCGAAGCTGGCTCCCGGGACTGGGATACGCAGTATTTT. The chain is built from TRBV5-1 and TRBJ2-3; possibly TRBD2 for D (6 bases). CDR1 SGHRS and CDR2 YFSETQ come from the germline V gene. The V end was cut by 7 bases, the J end by 6 bases, with 21 bases between. The CDR3 covers 15 residues.

This clone was seen a few times. The CDR3 DNA reads as TGTGCCAGCAGCTTTAGCAATCAGCCCCAGCATTTT. It translates to CASSFSNQPQHF. The V and J genes are TRBV6-8 and TRBJ1-5; D not certain. V was shortened by 6 bases and J by 0 bases, with 3 bases between the two germline ends. The germline CDR1 and CDR2 sequences are MNHGY and SAAAGT. The length of the CDR3 is 12 residues.

The genes are TRBV5-3 and TRBJ2-1, with a possible D match to TRBD2 (5 bases). TRBV5-3 is reported as an ORF; its role is uncertain. The CDR3 has 19 residues. V lost 0 bases, J lost 0 bases, and 19 bases lay in between. For the CDR3, the DNA is TGTGCCAGAAGCTTGGGGGATCATAGCGCCTTGAGCTCCTACAATGAGCAGTTCTTC. It codes for CARSLGDHSALSSYNEQFF.

The chain combines TRBV5-3 with TRBJ1-4; weak D call: TRBD1 (5 bases). TRBV5-3 is annotated as an ORF whose role is uncertain. The CDR3 has 15 residues. V was clipped by 6 bases and J by 0 bases, with 12 bases between them. CDR3 DNA: TGTGCCAGAATTGAAGGGGAAGCAACTAATGAAAAACTGTTTTTT. Its protein is CARIEGEATNEKLFF.

The gene calls are TRBV28 and TRBJ1-1; possibly TRBD1 for D (5 bases). The CDR3 is 14 residues long. Germline V gives CDR1 MDHEN, CDR2 SYDVKM. V was trimmed by 3 bases and J by 7 bases, leaving 15 bases between them. The CDR3 DNA sequence: TGTGCCAGCAGTTTGGGGGGGGTTGGGGGTGAAGCTTTCTTT. This sequence encodes CASSLGGVGGEAFF.

This chain links TRBV5-6 with TRBJ1-5; D ambiguous. V was cut by 6 bases and J by 2 bases, with 6 bases left in between. Looked up from germline, CDR1 is SGHDT and CDR2 is YYEEEE. The CDR3 runs 12 residues. The CDR3 bases are TGTGCCAGCACTGTCGGCAATCAGCCCCAGCATTTT. This sequence encodes CASTVGNQPQHF.

This sequence joins TRBV7-6 and TRBJ2-7; the D is unclear. The germline V gene encodes CDR1 SGHVS and CDR2 FNYEAQ. The CDR3 covers 17 residues. V was trimmed by 5 bases and J by 9 bases, leaving 29 bases between them. The CDR3, as DNA: TGTGCCAGCAGCCTAACCGAGCGCAGCATTGCGTACGATGGGCAGTACTTC. This sequence encodes CASSLTERSIAYDGQYF.

This clone occurred a few times. The V gene is TRBV28, the J gene TRBJ2-1, with TRBD2 as a possible D gene (6 bases). The V gene lost 5 bases and the J gene lost 1 base, with 12 bases spanning the gap. The CDR3 is 15 residues long. Germline-derived CDR1 and CDR2 are MDHEN and SYDVKM. CDR3: CASSLPGTSYNEQFF. The CDR3 DNA is TGTGCCAGCAGTCTCCCCGGGACTTCCTACAATGAGCAGTTCTTC.